A single sample gave rise to the 14 T cell receptor beta chains below, sequenced in a study of T cells in localized non-small cell lung cancer. Libraries were prepared by immunoSEQ multiplex PCR; TCRdb keeps only in-frame clonotypes and omits some of them. The sample contains tens of thousands of clones, over 80% of which appear only once. The sample here was peripheral blood, taken before any cancer treatment. The receptors here all came from a man aged 40 to 70 with stage I squamous cell lung carcinoma.

A note on this clone: Distinct nucleotide sequences in the sample also encode this CDR3. The gene calls are TRBV30 and TRBJ1-2, with 8 bases lining up with TRBD1. After removal of 0 bases from V and 4 bases from J, the junction contained 1 base not matched to a gene. Germline V lookup: CDR1 GTSNPN, CDR2 SVGIG (reference sequence). The CDR3 loop spans 13 amino acids. The CDR3 nucleotides read TGTGCCTGGAGTGTTACAGGGGGCTATGGCTACACCTTC. It translates to CAWSVTGGYGYTF.

The chain couples TRBV5-1 to TRBJ1-6; D is perhaps TRBD1 (5 bases). The CDR3 covers 15 residues. Germline CDR1 is SGHRS and CDR2 is YFSETQ. The germline V and J ends were trimmed by 4 bases and 9 bases, with 17 bases remaining between them. DNA of the CDR3: TGCGCCAGCAGCCGTAGACCGGGGGGTGGTTCACCCCTCCACTTT. It codes for CASSRRPGGGSPLHF.

The chain is built from TRBV7-9 and TRBJ2-3; the match to TRBD2 covers 10 bases. The germline V gene has CDR1 SEHNR and CDR2 FQNEAQ (reference sequence). The CDR3 is made up of 16 amino acids. V lost 5 bases, J lost 2 bases, and 7 bases stayed unmatched. The CDR3 DNA sequence: TGTGCCAGCAGCCCGAGGACTAGCGGCTACACAGATACGCAGTATTTT. Its translation: CASSPRTSGYTDTQYF. Drawing the rest from reference TRBV7-9 and TRBJ2-3, the complete variable domain is DTGVSQNPRHKITKRGQNVTFRCDPISEHNRLYWYRQTLGQGPEFLTYFQNEAQLEKSRLLSDRFSAERPKGSFSTLEIQRTEQGDSAMYLCASSPRTSGYTDTQYFGPGTRLTVL.

This clone was found a few times. J is TRBJ2-1 and V is TRBV11-3; TRBD1 might be the D (6 bases). Trimming removed 5 bases at V and 8 bases at J, with 19 bases between. Germline V gene data show CDR1 as SGHNT and CDR2 as YENEEA. The CDR3 has 15 residues. CDR3 in DNA: TGTGCCAGCAGCCAGGGTGGGGGCGCGCGCGATGAGCAGTTCTTC. Residues: CASSQGGGARDEQFF.

The V gene is TRBV19, the J gene TRBJ1-2, with 8 bases that match TRBD1. The V gene's germline CDR1 is LNHDA and CDR2 SQIVND (reference sequence). The V gene end was trimmed by 7 bases and the J gene end by 2 bases; junction bases not matched to a gene: 9. The CDR3 runs 15 residues. CDR3 in amino acids: CASTSIDRGNYGYTF. CDR3 in DNA: TGTGCCAGTACCTCGATCGACAGGGGCAACTATGGCTACACCTTC.

V usage is TRBV2 and J usage is TRBJ1-1; 8 nucleotides align to TRBD1. After removal of 5 bases from V and 10 bases from J, the junction contained 18 bases not matched to a gene. The germline V gene encodes CDR1 SNHLY and CDR2 FYNNEI. The CDR3 covers 16 residues. In DNA form, the CDR3 reads TGTGCCAGCAGTCCCCGTGCAGGGGGCGCCCATAAATCAGCTTTCTTT. Residues: CASSPRAGGAHKSAFF. The variable domain in full, with the rest retrieved from reference TRBV2 and TRBJ1-1, is EPEVTQTPSHQVTQMGQEVILRCVPISNHLYFYWYRQILGQKVEFLVSFYNNEISEKSEIFDDQFSVERPDGSNFTLKIRSTKLEDSAMYFCASSPRAGGAHKSAFFGQGTRLTVV.

The J gene is TRBJ1-1, the V gene TRBV6-5; D unclear. Looked up from germline, CDR1 is MNHEY and CDR2 is SVGAGI. The CDR3 is 15 amino acids. Between the trimmed V and J ends, which lost 9 bases and 3 bases, there was a span of 20 bases. The CDR3 DNA sequence: TGTGCCAGTCGCGGAGAGAGTCGGGGTCACACTGAAGCTTTCTTT. It yields the protein CASRGESRGHTEAFF.

The chain employs TRBV5-4 and TRBJ2-1; no clear D. Trimming removed 2 bases from V and 10 bases from J, with 10 bases in between. The CDR3 has 12 residues. The germline V gene encodes CDR1 SGHNT and CDR2 YYREEE (reference sequence). CDR3 nucleotide sequence: TGTGCCAGCAGCTTCCACGGACGGGAGCAGTTCTTC. Protein: CASSFHGREQFF. Full variable domain (rest looked up from reference TRBV5-4 and TRBJ2-1): ETGVTQSPTHLIKTRGQQVTLRCSSQSGHNTVSWYQQALGQGPQFIFQYYREEENGRGNFPPRFSGLQFPNYSSELNVNALELDDSALYLCASSFHGREQFFGPGTRLTVL.

The genes are TRBV19 and TRBJ1-4; D might be TRBD1 (5 bases). Germline-derived CDR1 and CDR2 are LNHDA and SQIVND (reference sequence). Trimming removed 0 bases at V and 7 bases at J, with 18 bases between. The CDR3 covers 17 residues. CDR3 nucleotides: TGTGCCAGTAGTATAGATGGGGCCGGCAGTATCGGTGAAAAACTGTTTTTT. This translates into CASSIDGAGSIGEKLFF.

V usage is TRBV4-2 and J usage is TRBJ1-2; tentatively, D is TRBD1 (6 bases). The CDR3 has 14 amino acids. V lost 3 bases to trimming and J lost 8 bases, with 16 bases between them. The germline V gene has CDR1 LGHNA and CDR2 YNFKEQ. CDR3 sequence reads: CASSQLSEGDGYTF. The CDR3 DNA sequence: TGTGCCAGCAGCCAGCTTTCCGAGGGGGACGGCTACACCTTC.

CDR3 in DNA: TGTGCCAGCAGCTTGACAGGGGGCTGGCAGCCCCAGCATTTT. Translated, it gives CASSLTGGWQPQHF. V gene TRBV7-2 combines with J gene TRBJ1-5; TRBD1 agrees at 10 bases. The CDR3 runs to 14 residues. J gave up 7 bases and V 3 bases, and 3 bases lay outside the gene matches. Germline V lookup: CDR1 SGHTA, CDR2 FQGNSA.

This chain connects TRBV15 to TRBJ2-1; possibly TRBD1 or TRBD2 for D (6 bases each). V was trimmed by 1 base and J by 4 bases, leaving 14 bases between them. This CDR3 comprises 16 residues. The germline V gene has CDR1 LNHNV and CDR2 YYDKDF (reference sequence). DNA for the CDR3: TGTGCCACCAGCAGAGTCGGGGGCGCTACATACAATGAGCAGTTCTTC. Its translation: CATSRVGGATYNEQFF.

The chain combines TRBV5-8 with TRBJ1-6, with 9 nucleotides matching TRBD1. From germline, CDR1 is SGHTS and CDR2 YDEGEE. This CDR3 contains 15 residues. V shed 1 base, J shed 11 bases, and the junction held 7 bases outside the gene matches. CDR3 sequence: CASSLRTRQGAPLHF. CDR3 DNA sequence: TGTGCCAGCAGCTTGCGCACACGACAGGGGGCACCCCTCCACTTT.

The chain joins TRBV18 to TRBJ2-2; D is uncertain. The V end was cut by 2 bases, the J end by 4 bases, with 5 bases between. The CDR3 is 13 amino acids. The germline V gene encodes CDR1 KGHSH and CDR2 LQKENI. CDR3 in amino acids: CASSPWSTGELFF. CDR3 coding DNA: TGTGCCAGCTCACCATGGTCCACCGGGGAGCTGTTTTTT.